One sample yielded the 27 T cell receptor beta chains listed below, sequenced in a study of graft-versus-host responses after intestinal transplantation. For these TCRs, the target antigens are not known. The method was immunoSEQ multiplex PCR; TCRdb's version includes in-frame clones alone and lacks a portion of them. Of roughly 90,000 clones detected, around 90% appear once; the ten largest clones hold roughly 0.3%. The starting material was unstimulated CD4+ T cells sorted from spleen or lymph node cells, obtained before transplant. The receptors here all came from a human donor who was the organ donor for an intestinal transplant.

The chain has TRBV6-1 and TRBJ1-2, with D hard to call. V dropped 4 bases and J dropped 4 bases, with 7 bases sitting between them. CDR3 length equals 12 residues. Looked up from germline, CDR1 is MNHNS and CDR2 is SASEGT. The CDR3, as DNA: TGTGCCAGCAGTGTTACAGCCTATGGCTACACCTTC. It specifies CASSVTAYGYTF.

The chain couples TRBV4-2 to TRBJ2-7; no clear D. CDR3 length: 15 amino acids. In germline, CDR1 is LGHNA, CDR2 YNFKEQ. With 0 bases removed from V and 6 bases from J, the gap between germline ends came to 15 bases. The CDR3 coding sequence is TGTGCCAGCAGCCAAGACCCGACCCCTTCGGGCGAGCAGTACTTC. Protein sequence: CASSQDPTPSGEQYF.

This clone was detected only a few times. The rearrangement links TRBV10-3 to TRBJ2-7, with 7 bases aligning to TRBD2. V dropped 8 bases and J dropped 7; count of bases not matched to a gene: 14. Germline-derived CDR1 and CDR2 are ENHRY and SYGVKD. The CDR3 has 14 amino acids. CDR3: CAIGPGTNSWEQYF. The CDR3 DNA sequence: TGTGCCATCGGGCCCGGGACTAACTCGTGGGAGCAGTACTTC.

The V and J genes are TRBV5-1 and TRBJ2-5; 10 bases map to TRBD2. The CDR3 is made up of 17 amino acids. The trim removed 4 bases at V and 0 bases at J, leaving 9 bases unmatched. CDR1 is SGHRS and CDR2 is YFSETQ in the germline V gene. CDR3 sequence reads: CASSRNPSGSYQETQYF. In nucleotides, the CDR3 is TGCGCCAGCAGCCGCAACCCTAGCGGGAGTTACCAAGAGACCCAGTACTTC.

This clone was seen a single time. The chain uses TRBV6-6 and TRBJ2-7; 8 nucleotides match TRBD1. Germline CDR1 MNHNY, CDR2 SVGAGI (reference sequence). V lost 6 bases and J lost 2; bases outside the gene matches: 12. This CDR3 is built from 16 residues. CDR3 sequence (DNA): TGTGCCAGCAGCGACCGGGCATCGGACAGGGCCTACGAGCAGTACTTC. It is translated as CASSDRASDRAYEQYF.

The chain joins TRBV11-1 to TRBJ2-7, with TRBD1 matching over 7 bases. The germline CDR1 and CDR2 sequences are SGHAT and FQDESV (reference sequence). The V and J ends lost 5 bases and 0 bases, in that order; junction bases with no gene match: 7. This CDR3 has 15 residues. The CDR3 is CASSEDRASSYEQYF. CDR3 bases: TGTGCCAGCAGCGAAGACAGGGCTAGCTCCTACGAGCAGTACTTC.

As to this clone: Different DNA sequences within this sample yield the same CDR3. The J gene is TRBJ2-7, the V gene TRBV18; maybe TRBD1 (5 bases). This CDR3 contains 16 residues. The germline CDR1 and CDR2 sequences are KGHSH and LQKENI. Between the trimmed V and J ends, which lost 3 bases and 2 bases, there was a span of 17 bases. The CDR3 region has the DNA TGTGCCAGCTCACCGCCGGGCGGACACCCTACCTACGAGCAGTACTTC. This sequence encodes CASSPPGGHPTYEQYF.

This rearrangement joins TRBV30 to TRBJ2-3; D is possibly TRBD2 (6 bases). The V gene's germline CDR1 is GTSNPN and CDR2 SVGIG (reference sequence). The V gene lost 2 bases and the J gene lost 6 bases, with 12 bases spanning the gap. The CDR3 has 13 amino acids. The CDR3 DNA follows: TGTGCCTGGAGTAAGGTAGCGGATGATACGCAGTATTTT. Its protein is CAWSKVADDTQYF.

The chain is built from TRBV7-9 and TRBJ2-5; 7 bases line up with TRBD1. This CDR3 has 15 residues. J gave up 4 bases and V 1 base, and 6 bases lay outside the gene matches. Germline V gives CDR1 SEHNR, CDR2 FQNEAQ (reference sequence). As DNA, the CDR3 is TGTGCCAGCAGCTTAGAAGGGACAGTGATAGAGACCCAGTACTTC. Protein product: CASSLEGTVIETQYF.

The chain carries TRBV7-8 and TRBJ2-4; 11 bases align to TRBD2. Germline CDR1 is SGHVS and CDR2 is FQNEAQ. J gave up 1 base and V 5 bases, and 7 bases lay outside the gene matches. The CDR3 spans 17 residues. CDR3 amino acids: CASSRNRTSGAKNIQYF. The CDR3 DNA reads TGTGCCAGCAGCCGCAACCGGACTAGCGGGGCCAAAAACATTCAGTACTTC. Complete variable domain (other parts from reference TRBV7-8 and TRBJ2-4): GAGVSQSPRYKVAKRGQDVALRCDPISGHVSLFWYQQALGQGPEFLTYFQNEAQLDKSGLPSDRFFAERPEGSVSTLKIQRTQQEDSAVYLCASSRNRTSGAKNIQYFGAGTRLSVL.

This clone showed up just a few times. The same CDR3 is also encoded by other DNA sequences in this sample. This sequence joins TRBV6-5 and TRBJ2-7; no reliable D call. This CDR3 has 11 amino acids. Trimming left V 2 bases short and J 3 bases short, with 2 bases between. Germline V gene data show CDR1 as MNHEY and CDR2 as SVGAGI. The CDR3 region has the DNA TGTGCCAGCAGTTACCGCTACGAGCAGTACTTC. It codes for CASSYRYEQYF.

The chain links TRBV21-1 to TRBJ2-7; the table's TRBD1 call for D was not verified on the DNA. TRBV21-1 is tagged as a pseudogene. This CDR3 contains 15 residues. The CDR3 here is CASSEGGTGSYEQYF. The CDR3 DNA reads as TGTGCCAGCAGCGAGGGGGGGACAGGGTCCTACGAGCAGTACTTC.

V gene TRBV9 combines with J gene TRBJ2-7; the D gene is possibly TRBD1 (6 bases). V lost 4 bases to trimming and J lost 1 base, with 15 bases between them. The CDR3 sequence is 15 residues long. The germline V gene has CDR1 SGDLS and CDR2 YYNGEE. For the CDR3, the DNA is TGTGCCAGCAGCCTGGGGGCTACAACATCCTACGAGCAGTACTTC. Encoded protein: CASSLGATTSYEQYF.

This chain uses TRBV29-1 with TRBJ2-5, with a possible D match to TRBD2 (7 bases). Trimming removed 5 bases at V and 5 bases at J, with 18 bases between. The CDR3 contains 14 residues. CDR1 is SQVTM, CDR2 ANQGSEA, per germline. This CDR3 reads CSVSQTGGGETQYF. The CDR3 DNA sequence: TGCAGCGTTTCACAAACGGGGGGCGGTGAGACCCAGTACTTC. Based on the CDR3 plus reference TRBV29-1 and TRBJ2-5, the full variable domain is SAVISQKPSRDICQRGTSLTIQCQVDSQVTMMFWYRQQPGQSLTLIATANQGSEATYESGFVIDKFPISRPNLTFSTLTVSNMSPEDSSIYLCSVSQTGGGETQYFGPGTRLLVL.

The sample holds one count of this clone. Written as DNA, the CDR3 is TGTGCCAGCAGCTCCCGGCGGGAAGCTTTCTTT. Translation: CASSSRREAFF. This sequence joins TRBV11-3 and TRBJ1-1; D is undetermined. The CDR3 has 11 residues. The V end was cut by 4 bases, the J end by 8 bases, with 8 bases between. Germline CDR1 is SGHNT and CDR2 is YENEEA. Filled out from reference TRBV11-3 and TRBJ1-1, the complete variable domain reads EAGVVQSPRYKIIEKKQPVAFWCNPISGHNTLYWYLQNLGQGPELLIRYENEEAVDDSQLPKDRFSAERLKGVDSTLKIQPAELGDSAVYLCASSSRREAFFGQGTRLTVV.

The chain has TRBV6-5 and TRBJ2-1; 12 positions agree with TRBD2. Looked up from germline, CDR1 is MNHEY and CDR2 is SVGAGI. The CDR3 is 16 amino acids. After removal of 2 bases from V and 7 bases from J, the junction contained 6 bases not matched to a gene. CDR3 coding DNA: TGTGCCAGCAGTTACACGCTAGCGGGGGGGCTTAATGAGCAGTTCTTC. Amino acid sequence: CASSYTLAGGLNEQFF.

The rearrangement links TRBV6-6 to TRBJ1-1; possibly TRBD1 for D (5 bases). Trimming cost V 6 bases and J 4 bases, with 12 bases left between them. Looked up from germline, CDR1 is MNHNY and CDR2 is SVGAGI (reference sequence). This CDR3 is built from 13 residues. The CDR3 loop reads CASRRGAGTEAFF. The CDR3 DNA follows: TGTGCCAGCAGGCGGGGCGCAGGCACTGAAGCTTTCTTT.

This clone was counted a single time. V and J are TRBV28 and TRBJ2-5; D is perhaps TRBD1 (5 bases). Germline CDR1 is MDHEN and CDR2 is SYDVKM. Trimming shortened V by 5 bases and J by 1 base, and 11 bases separated the two germline ends. This CDR3 has 14 amino acids. In nucleotides, the CDR3 is TGTGCCAGCAGTCTCCGACAGATCCAAGAGACCCAGTACTTC. It is translated as CASSLRQIQETQYF.

V usage is TRBV6-1 and J usage is TRBJ1-1, with TRBD1 matching 10 bases. The CDR3 length is 14 residues. Germline CDR1 reads MNHNS; CDR2 reads SASEGT. V gave up 7 bases and J gave up 3 bases; unmatched junction bases: 5. The CDR3 DNA sequence: TGTGCCAGCACCCGGGACAGGGGAGACACTGAAGCTTTCTTT. Translation: CASTRDRGDTEAFF.

The genes are TRBV18 and TRBJ1-2; D remains ambiguous. V was pared by 3 bases and J by 5 bases, with 16 bases between. Germline CDR1 and CDR2: KGHSH and LQKENI. The CDR3 is made up of 15 amino acids. The DNA for the CDR3 is TGTGCCAGCTCACCCACCGACCGGCGGCCGTATGGCTACACCTTC. This translates into CASSPTDRRPYGYTF. The full variable domain, rest sourced from reference TRBV18 and TRBJ1-2, is NAGVMQNPRHLVRRRGQEARLRCSPMKGHSHVYWYRQLPEEGLKFMVYLQKENIIDESGMPKERFSAEFPKEGPSILRIQQVVRGDSAAYFCASSPTDRRPYGYTFGSGTRLTVV.

The chain links TRBV4-1 to TRBJ2-6; D is possibly TRBD2 (7 bases). The CDR3 sequence is 19 residues long. Trimming shortened V by 4 bases and J by 0 bases, and 19 bases separated the two germline ends. Per the germline V gene, CDR1 is MGHRA and CDR2 is YSYEKL. The CDR3 loop reads CASSPRGGRLISGANVLTF. The CDR3 DNA reads TGCGCCAGCAGCCCAAGGGGGGGACGGCTAATCTCTGGGGCCAACGTCCTGACTTTC.

The chain recombines TRBV5-1 with TRBJ1-4, with 8 bases lining up with TRBD1. CDR1 SGHRS and CDR2 YFSETQ come from the germline V gene. V lost 0 bases, J lost 8 bases, and 9 bases stayed unmatched. The CDR3 extends over 16 amino acids. CDR3 amino acids: CASSLGLAGGREKLFF. CDR3 in DNA: TGCGCCAGCAGCTTGGGATTAGCAGGGGGCCGGGAAAAACTGTTTTTT.

This CDR3 reads CASSGGGTSQGQPQHF. The CDR3 nucleotides read TGTGCCAGCAGCGGAGGGGGCACCTCCCAGGGTCAGCCCCAGCATTTT. The V and J genes are TRBV25-1 and TRBJ1-5, with 7 nucleotides matching TRBD1. CDR1 MGHDK and CDR2 SYGVNS come from the germline V gene. V was clipped by 6 bases and J by 6 bases; unmatched bases: 14. There are 16 residues in the CDR3. Full variable domain (rest looked up from reference TRBV25-1 and TRBJ1-5): EADIYQTPRYLVIGTGKKITLECSQTMGHDKMYWYQQDPGMELHLIHYSYGVNSTEKGDLSSESTVSRIRTEHFPLTLESARPSHTSQYLCASSGGGTSQGQPQHFGDGTRLSIL.

This clone was seen a handful of times. V is TRBV5-6 and J is TRBJ2-2; TRBD1 matches at 10 bases. CDR1 SGHDT and CDR2 YYEEEE come from the germline V gene. The CDR3 consists of 16 residues. Trimming removed 4 bases from V and 4 bases from J; junction bases left unmatched: 7. CDR3 amino acids: CASSRDRGRSTGELFF. The DNA for the CDR3 is TGTGCCAGCAGCAGGGACAGGGGAAGAAGCACCGGGGAGCTGTTTTTT.

The gene calls are TRBV7-2 and TRBJ2-7, with 7 bases identical to TRBD2. The V gene's germline CDR1 is SGHTA and CDR2 FQGNSA. The CDR3 spans 16 residues. V gave up 5 bases and J gave up 0 bases; unmatched junction bases: 10. CDR3 DNA sequence: TGTGCCAGCAGCCGCATAAGCGGGGCCTACTCCTACGAGCAGTACTTC. The encoded protein is CASSRISGAYSYEQYF.

The table lists this clone with a count of one. The chain carries TRBV10-1 and TRBJ2-3, with 12 bases lining up with TRBD2. CDR1 WNHNN and CDR2 SYGVQD come from the germline V gene (reference sequence). V lost 2 bases and J lost 6; bases outside the gene matches: 9. The CDR3 has 17 amino acids. The CDR3 loop is CASSEGLAGGPGDTQYF. CDR3 bases: TGCGCCAGCAGTGAGGGGCTAGCGGGGGGGCCCGGGGATACGCAGTATTTT.

This rearrangement joins TRBV9 to TRBJ2-1, with a possible D match to TRBD2 (5 bases). The CDR3 has 16 amino acids. V gave up 2 bases and J gave up 0 bases, with 12 bases separating them. Looked up from germline, CDR1 is SGDLS and CDR2 is YYNGEE. The CDR3 here is CASSVQRFSSYNEQFF. The DNA for the CDR3 is TGTGCCAGCAGCGTCCAGCGGTTCAGCTCCTACAATGAGCAGTTCTTC.